This T cell receptor beta chain was identified during a study of response to subunit inactivated influenza vaccine (dated by TCRdb to the late 2010s). About the investigation overall: Deep quantitative profiling of the T cell receptor repertoire was used in the study to follow responses to a trivalent subunit inactivated influenza vaccine. Findings and caveats that apply to the study as a whole: The authors proposed that each seasonal influenza vaccination may bring in only a limited number of new T cells.

Deletion took 6 bases off V and 6 bases off J, with a span of 18 bases between the germline ends. The CDR3 covers 14 residues, taking in both the cysteine and the phenylalanine. Only the CDR3 DNA is retained, 42 bases long and in frame from the first base. CDR1 and CDR2 were assigned from the germline V gene as MNHNS and SASEGT. Comment on this clonotype: Its target antigen remains unknown. No clone much larger than this one lies a single base away; base qualities are absent.

Library preparation was by RT-PCR. Sequencer: Illumina HiSeq 2500. TCRdb's own reprocessing of the public reads used fastp at Q25 and MiXCR and kept productive beta chains. Each record represents a unique CDR3 protein, reported with the most common genes and DNA among its rows. This sample is represented by about 180,000 distinct CDR3 sequences; around 9.2% of them were singletons. The ten largest clones capture 11% of the sample. The sequence links TRBV6-1 to TRBJ2-7; the D gene is unclear. The sample in question was non-naive T cells sorted from PBMCs, obtained on the day of vaccination. Reading the label with the study, this specimen's cell subset or site is: memory T cell fraction. The TCR was taken from a man aged 45 to 65 who received an inactivated influenza vaccine. Donor details come from another sample of the same person, matched by shared clones. The DNA sequence reads TGTGCCAGCAGGCTCACTCCTTGGGGTGTCGAGCAGTACTTC. This sequence encodes CASRLTPWGVEQYF.